This TCR beta chain was recovered during a study of blood T cell repertoires in COVID-19. About the study: PBMCs, B-cell-depleted T cells, or T cells provided the cDNA or gDNA that made up the material.

Repertoires were generated with immunoSEQ multiplex PCR, while TCRdb's copy carries only in-frame clones and drops some. The data contain 130,000 or so clones, 81% of them singletons. In its sample, this clone was seen a few times. The CDR3 is 15 amino acids. The germline V gene has CDR1 SGHRS and CDR2 YFSETQ. V lost 3 bases and J 6 bases, leaving 15 bases between the germline ends. The chain employs TRBV5-1 and TRBJ1-4; tentative D call: TRBD1 (6 bases). The sequencing input was peripheral blood. This clonotype was sampled from a woman aged 55-69 years with active or convalescent COVID-19. This CDR3 is CASSSTGGADEKLFF. DNA for the CDR3: TGCGCCAGCAGCTCCACTGGGGGGGCGGATGAAAAACTGTTTTTT.